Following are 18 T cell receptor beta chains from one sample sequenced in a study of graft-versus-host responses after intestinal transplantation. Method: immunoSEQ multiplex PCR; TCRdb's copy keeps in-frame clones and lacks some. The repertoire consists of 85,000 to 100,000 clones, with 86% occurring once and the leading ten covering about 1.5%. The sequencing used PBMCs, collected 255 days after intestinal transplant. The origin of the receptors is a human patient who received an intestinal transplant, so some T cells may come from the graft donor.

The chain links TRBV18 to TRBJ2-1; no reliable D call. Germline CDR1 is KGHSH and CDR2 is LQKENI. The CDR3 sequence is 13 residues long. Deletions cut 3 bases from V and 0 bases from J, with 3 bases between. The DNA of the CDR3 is TGTGCCAGCTCACCTGCCTCCTACAATGAGCAGTTCTTC. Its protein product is CASSPASYNEQFF.

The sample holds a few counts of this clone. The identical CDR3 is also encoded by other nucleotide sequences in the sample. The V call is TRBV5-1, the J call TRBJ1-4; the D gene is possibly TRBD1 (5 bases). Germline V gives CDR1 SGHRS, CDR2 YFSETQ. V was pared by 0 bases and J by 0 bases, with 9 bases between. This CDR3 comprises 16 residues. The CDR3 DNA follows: TGCGCCAGCAGCTTGGGAGAAGGGGCAACTAATGAAAAACTGTTTTTT. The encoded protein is CASSLGEGATNEKLFF. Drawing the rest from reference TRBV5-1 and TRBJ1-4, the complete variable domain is KAGVTQTPRYLIKTRGQQVTLSCSPISGHRSVSWYQQTPGQGLQFLFEYFSETQRNKGNFPGRFSGRQFSNSRSEMNVSTLELGDSALYLCASSLGEGATNEKLFFGSGTQLSVL.

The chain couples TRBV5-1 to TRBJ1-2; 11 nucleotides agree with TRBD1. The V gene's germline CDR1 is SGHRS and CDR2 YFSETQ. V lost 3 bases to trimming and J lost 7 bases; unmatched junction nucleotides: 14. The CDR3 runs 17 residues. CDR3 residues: CASSSGQGAPINLGYTF. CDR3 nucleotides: TGCGCCAGCAGCTCCGGACAGGGGGCGCCAATAAATCTTGGCTACACCTTC.

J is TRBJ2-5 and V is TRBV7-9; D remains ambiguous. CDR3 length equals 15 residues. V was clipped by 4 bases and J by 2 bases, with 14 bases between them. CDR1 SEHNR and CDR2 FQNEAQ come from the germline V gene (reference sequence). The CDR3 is CASSSSRTIQETQYF. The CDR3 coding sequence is TGTGCCAGCAGCTCCAGCAGGACGATACAAGAGACCCAGTACTTC.

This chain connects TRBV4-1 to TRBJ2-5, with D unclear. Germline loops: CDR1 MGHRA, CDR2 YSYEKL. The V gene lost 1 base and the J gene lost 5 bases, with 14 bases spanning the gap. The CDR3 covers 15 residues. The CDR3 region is CASSQASWWSETQYF. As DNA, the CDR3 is TGCGCCAGCAGCCAAGCGTCCTGGTGGAGCGAGACCCAGTACTTC.

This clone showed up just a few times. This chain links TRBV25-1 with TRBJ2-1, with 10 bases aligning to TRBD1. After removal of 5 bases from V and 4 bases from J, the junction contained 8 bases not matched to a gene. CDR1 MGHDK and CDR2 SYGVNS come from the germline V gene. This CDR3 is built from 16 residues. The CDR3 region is CASSLIGQGGYNEQFF. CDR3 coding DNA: TGTGCCAGCAGTTTAATAGGACAGGGGGGGTACAATGAGCAGTTCTTC. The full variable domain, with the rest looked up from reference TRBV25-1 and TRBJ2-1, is EADIYQTPRYLVIGTGKKITLECSQTMGHDKMYWYQQDPGMELHLIHYSYGVNSTEKGDLSSESTVSRIRTEHFPLTLESARPSHTSQYLCASSLIGQGGYNEQFFGPGTRLTVL.

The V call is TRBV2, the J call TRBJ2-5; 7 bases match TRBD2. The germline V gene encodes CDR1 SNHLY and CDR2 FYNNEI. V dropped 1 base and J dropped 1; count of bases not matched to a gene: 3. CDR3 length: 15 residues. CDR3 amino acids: CASSEGGSGQETQYF. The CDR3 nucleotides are TGTGCCAGCAGTGAAGGCGGGAGTGGCCAAGAGACCCAGTACTTC.

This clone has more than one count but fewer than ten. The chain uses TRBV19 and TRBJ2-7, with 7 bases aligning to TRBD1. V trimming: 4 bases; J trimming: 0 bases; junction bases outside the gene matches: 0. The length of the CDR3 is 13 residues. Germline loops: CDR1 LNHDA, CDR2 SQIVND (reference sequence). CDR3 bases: TGTGCCAGTAGTACAGGGGGCTCCTACGAGCAGTACTTC. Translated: CASSTGGSYEQYF.

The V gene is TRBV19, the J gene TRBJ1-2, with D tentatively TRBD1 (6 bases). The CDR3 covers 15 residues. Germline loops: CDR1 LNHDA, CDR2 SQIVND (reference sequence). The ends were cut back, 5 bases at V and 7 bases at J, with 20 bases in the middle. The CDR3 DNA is TGTGCCAGTAGTGACGACAGGTCAAACTATGGTGGCTACACCTTC. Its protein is CASSDDRSNYGGYTF.

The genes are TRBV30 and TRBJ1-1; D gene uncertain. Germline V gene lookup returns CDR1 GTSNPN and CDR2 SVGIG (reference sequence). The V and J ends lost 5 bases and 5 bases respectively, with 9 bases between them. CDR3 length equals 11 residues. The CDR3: CAWLAGTEAFF. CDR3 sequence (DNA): TGTGCCTGGCTCGCGGGGACTGAAGCTTTCTTT. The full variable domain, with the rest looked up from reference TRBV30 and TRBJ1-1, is SQTIHQWPATLVQPVGSPLSLECTVEGTSNPNLYWYRQAAGRGLQLLFYSVGIGQISSEVPQNLSASRPQDRQFILSSKKLLLSDSGFYLCAWLAGTEAFFGQGTRLTVV.

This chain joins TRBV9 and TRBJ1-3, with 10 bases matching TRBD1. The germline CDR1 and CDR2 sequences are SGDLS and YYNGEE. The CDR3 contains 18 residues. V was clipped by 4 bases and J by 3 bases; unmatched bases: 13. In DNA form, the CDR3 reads TGTGCCAGCAGCCCACTTCTAACCCGGGACAGGGGTGGAAACACCATATATTTT. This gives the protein CASSPLLTRDRGGNTIYF.

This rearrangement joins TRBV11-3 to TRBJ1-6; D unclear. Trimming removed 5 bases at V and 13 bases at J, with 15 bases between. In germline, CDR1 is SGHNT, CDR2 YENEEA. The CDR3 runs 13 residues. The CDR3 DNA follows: TGTGCCAGCAGCCCGACCCCGGACCGGCCCCTCCACTTT. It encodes CASSPTPDRPLHF.

CDR3 sequence (DNA): TGTGCCAGCAGCTTCCGGCAGCGGGAGGGCCGGGGGAATGAGCAGTTCTTC. As protein: CASSFRQREGRGNEQFF. The chain uses TRBV4-2 and TRBJ2-1, with 10 bases matching TRBD2. This CDR3 contains 17 residues. CDR1 is LGHNA, CDR2 YNFKEQ, per germline. J gave up 7 bases and V 5 bases, and 14 bases lay outside the gene matches.

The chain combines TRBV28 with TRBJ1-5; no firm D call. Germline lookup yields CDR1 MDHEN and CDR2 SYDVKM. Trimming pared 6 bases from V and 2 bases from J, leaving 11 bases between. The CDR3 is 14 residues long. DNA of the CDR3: TGTGCCAGCAGGACTCCTTGGGGCAATCAGCCCCAGCATTTT. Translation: CASRTPWGNQPQHF.

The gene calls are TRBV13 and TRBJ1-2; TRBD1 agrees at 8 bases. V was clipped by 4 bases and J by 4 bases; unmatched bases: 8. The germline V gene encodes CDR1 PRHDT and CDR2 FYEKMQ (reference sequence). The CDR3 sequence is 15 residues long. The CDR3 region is CASSSQGASPYGYTF. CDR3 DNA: TGTGCCAGCAGCTCCCAGGGGGCAAGTCCCTATGGCTACACCTTC.

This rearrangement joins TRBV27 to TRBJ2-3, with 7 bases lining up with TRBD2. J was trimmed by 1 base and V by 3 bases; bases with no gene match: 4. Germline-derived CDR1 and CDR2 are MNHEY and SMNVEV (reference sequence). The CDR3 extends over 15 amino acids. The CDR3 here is CASSLAGVGTDTQYF. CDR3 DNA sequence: TGTGCCAGCAGTTTGGCGGGGGTGGGCACAGATACGCAGTATTTT.

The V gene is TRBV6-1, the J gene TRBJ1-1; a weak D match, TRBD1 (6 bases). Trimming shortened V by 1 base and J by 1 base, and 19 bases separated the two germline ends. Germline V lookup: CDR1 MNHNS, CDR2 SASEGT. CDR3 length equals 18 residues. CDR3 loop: CASSEVWGAAATNTEAFF. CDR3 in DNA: TGTGCCAGCAGTGAAGTTTGGGGGGCAGCGGCCACGAACACTGAAGCTTTCTTT.

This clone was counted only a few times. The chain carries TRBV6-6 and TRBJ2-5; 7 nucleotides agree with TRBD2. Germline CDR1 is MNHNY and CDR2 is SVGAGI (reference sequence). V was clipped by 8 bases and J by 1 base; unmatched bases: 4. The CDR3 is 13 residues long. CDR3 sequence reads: CASSASGQETQYF. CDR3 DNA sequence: TGTGCCAGCTCGGCTAGCGGCCAAGAGACCCAGTACTTC.